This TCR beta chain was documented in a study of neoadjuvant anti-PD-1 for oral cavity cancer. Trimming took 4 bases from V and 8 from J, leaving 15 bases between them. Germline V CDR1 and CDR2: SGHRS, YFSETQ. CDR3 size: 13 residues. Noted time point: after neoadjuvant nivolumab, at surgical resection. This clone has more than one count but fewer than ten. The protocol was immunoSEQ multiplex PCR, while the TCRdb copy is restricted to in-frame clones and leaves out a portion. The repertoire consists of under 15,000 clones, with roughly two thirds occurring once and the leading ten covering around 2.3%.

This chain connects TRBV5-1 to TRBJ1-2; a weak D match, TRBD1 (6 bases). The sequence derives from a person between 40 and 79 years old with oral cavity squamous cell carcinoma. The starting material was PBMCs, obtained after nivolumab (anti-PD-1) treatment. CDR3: CASSLTGSQGYTF. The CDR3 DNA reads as TGCGCCAGCAGCCTTACAGGGAGTCAAGGCTACACCTTC.